This TCR beta chain appears in the sequencing data of a study of beta chain features in type 1 diabetes. Study-wide context: What patients shared with healthy donors was a similar profile of age, gender and cell yields.

Expressed TCRB transcripts were sequenced after all isolated RNA was converted to cDNA. Some clones are missing from TCRdb's copy, which holds only in-frame ones; the method was immunoSEQ multiplex PCR. The table shows 280,000 or so clones, with 15% occurring only once. The study, taken as a whole, reports: In all four CD4+ subsets, TCRB CDR3 length was significantly, moderately reduced in type 1 diabetes. Compared with healthy donors, patients appeared to share more similar naive, central memory and regulatory TCRB repertoires.

There are a few counts of this clone. Antigen unknown. The clonotype originates from a man aged 18 to 30 with type 1 diabetes. The sample comprised naive CD4+ T cells from blood.

The CDR3 coding sequence is TGTGCCAGCAGTGACTCTCTGGGCACGCAGTATTTT. Residues: CASSDSLGTQYF. The chain uses TRBV6-4 and TRBJ2-3; no clear D gene. Germline assignment: CDR1 MRHNA and CDR2 SNTAGT. This CDR3 has 12 residues. Deletions cut 0 bases from V and 9 bases from J, with 7 bases between.